This TCR beta chain was identified in a study of blood T cell repertoires in COVID-19. Participants had their cohort set by participant-reported clinical history. All recovered Cohort 3 donors got two negative PCRs, got clearance, or saw symptom resolution. The method was immunoSEQ multiplex PCR; TCRdb's version includes in-frame clones alone and lacks a portion of them. The sample carries about 270,000 clones, around 84% recorded once. The germline V gene has CDR1 SGHAT and CDR2 FQDESV (reference sequence). Trimming pared 4 bases from V and 3 bases from J, leaving 14 bases between. This CDR3 has 15 amino acids.

The sequencing sample was made of PBMCs or T cells enriched from blood (not recorded which). The chain employs TRBV11-1 and TRBJ2-3, with D possibly being TRBD1 (6 bases). The TCR was taken from a man aged 18 to 35 who had recovered from COVID-19. The CDR3 spells CASSSGQVVTDTQYF. In DNA, the CDR3 is TGTGCCAGCAGCTCGGGACAAGTCGTAACAGATACGCAGTATTTT.